Listed below are T cell receptor beta chains from one sample, sequenced in a study of early T cells in non-severe SARS-CoV-2 infection. TCRdb ran MiXCR on the 5' RACE reads and lists one entry per CDR3 protein. Among approximately 49,000 distinct CDR3 sequences, about 11% were seen once, and the ten largest hold 7.5% to 9.5%. The sequenced sample consisted of whole blood. These receptor sequences come from an adult who was a healthcare worker with PCR-confirmed SARS-CoV-2 infection or an uninfected control (not recorded which). The conserved cysteine and the conserved F or W are not part of the CDR3 here.

v_call cdr3_aa
TRBV11-2 ASSSDRVHEQY
TRBV5-1 ASSLGTTGDTEAF
TRBV11-2 ASSPWGTVDEKLF
TRBV5-1 ASSAGQGANTEAF
TRBV27 ASSPRTLNSPLH
TRBV7-8 ASSSTDRALGPQH
TRBV7-9 ASSLVTGRKETQY
TRBV4-3 ASSQERQHGAF
TRBV9 ASSVYPGAQEQY
TRBV20-1 SAPGLAGGIYNEQF
TRBV3-1 ASSQDGLNYGYT
TRBV2 ASSDQEDNQPQH
TRBV30 AWSGGQLRYEQY
TRBV6-1 ASSEFTTRQAAYEQY
TRBV7-9 ASSLVADTQY
TRBV4-1 ASSHPAGELF
TRBV7-2 ASSGTGLANYGYT
TRBV29-1 SVGDRGRDQPQH
TRBV29-1 SVGDRRAYEQY
TRBV5-1 ASNRGVSTDTQY
TRBV18 ASSPGDSYEQY
TRBV7-9 ASSSGQGHEKLF
TRBV29-1 SVGRGQGAGELF
TRBV5-6 ASSQIAGIEAF
TRBV10-3 AISEAGTGALEQY
TRBV25-1 ASRSRYLGELF
TRBV28 ASSRLAGYMTQY
TRBV2 ASTRQAMNTEAF
TRBV5-1 ASSLGDRNSPLH
TRBV24-1 ATRGQTGTEAF
TRBV7-2 ASSLAGGAGKHNEQF
TRBV7-9 ASSPSLANYGYT
TRBV5-4 ASSYRGGTDTQY
TRBV9 ASSMTHPDEQF
TRBV7-9 ASSFGTSGPDTQY
TRBV6-5 ASSPGTGSPYMDSPLH
TRBV28 ASSLWVSEQY
TRBV7-2 ASSYSDRVSTEAF
TRBV6-5 ASTSGQGAVEAF
TRBV12-3/TRBV12-4 ASSLLQLGYT
TRBV18 ASSPQSGPANNEQF
TRBV27 ASNRGLNTGELF
TRBV19 ASSIKGLPNEKLF